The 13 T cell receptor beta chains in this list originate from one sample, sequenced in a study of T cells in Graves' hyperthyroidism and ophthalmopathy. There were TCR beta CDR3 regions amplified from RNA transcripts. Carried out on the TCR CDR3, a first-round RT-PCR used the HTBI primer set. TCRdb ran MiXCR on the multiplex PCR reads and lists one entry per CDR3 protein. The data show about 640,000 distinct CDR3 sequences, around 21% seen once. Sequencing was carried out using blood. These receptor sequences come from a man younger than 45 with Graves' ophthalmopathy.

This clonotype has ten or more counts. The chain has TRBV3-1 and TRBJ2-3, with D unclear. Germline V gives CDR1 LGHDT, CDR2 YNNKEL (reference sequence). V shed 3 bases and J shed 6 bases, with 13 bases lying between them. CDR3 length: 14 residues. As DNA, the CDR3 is TGTGCCAGCAGCCAGGCCCTTAGTGGCGATACGCAGTATTTT. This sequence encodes CASSQALSGDTQYF.

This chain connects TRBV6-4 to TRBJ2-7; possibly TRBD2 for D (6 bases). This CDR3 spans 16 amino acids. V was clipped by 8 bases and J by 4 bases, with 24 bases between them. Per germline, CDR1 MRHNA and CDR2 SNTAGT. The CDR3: CASGAGTGCSGYEQYF. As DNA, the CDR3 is TGTGCCAGCGGCGCGGGAACGGGCTGTAGCGGATACGAGCAGTACTTC.

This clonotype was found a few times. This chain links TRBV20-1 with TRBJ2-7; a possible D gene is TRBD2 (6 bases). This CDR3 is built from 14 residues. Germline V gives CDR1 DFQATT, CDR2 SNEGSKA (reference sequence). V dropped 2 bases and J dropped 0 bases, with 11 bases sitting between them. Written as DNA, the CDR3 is TGCAGTGCTAGACGCGGGACTTTCTCCTACGAGCAGTACTTC. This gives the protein CSARRGTFSYEQYF.

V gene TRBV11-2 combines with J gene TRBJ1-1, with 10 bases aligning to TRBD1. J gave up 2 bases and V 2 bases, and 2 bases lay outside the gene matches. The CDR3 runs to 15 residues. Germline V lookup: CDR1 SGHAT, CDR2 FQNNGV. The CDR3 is CASSLLTGGNTEAFF. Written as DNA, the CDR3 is TGTGCCAGCAGCTTATTGACAGGGGGCAACACTGAAGCTTTCTTT.

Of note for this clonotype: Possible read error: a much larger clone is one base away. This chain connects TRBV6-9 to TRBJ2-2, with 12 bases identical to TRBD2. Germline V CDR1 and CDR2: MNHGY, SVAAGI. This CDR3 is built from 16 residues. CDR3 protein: CASSYLAGGDTGDLFF. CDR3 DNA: TGTGCCAGCAGTTACCTAGCGGGAGGGGACACCGGGGATCTGTTTTTT.

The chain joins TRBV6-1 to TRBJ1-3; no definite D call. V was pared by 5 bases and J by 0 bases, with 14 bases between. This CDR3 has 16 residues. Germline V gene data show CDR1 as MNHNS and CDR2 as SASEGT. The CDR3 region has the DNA TGTGCCAGCAGTACTGAGGGTATAAACTCTGGAAACACCATATATTTT. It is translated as CASSTEGINSGNTIYF.

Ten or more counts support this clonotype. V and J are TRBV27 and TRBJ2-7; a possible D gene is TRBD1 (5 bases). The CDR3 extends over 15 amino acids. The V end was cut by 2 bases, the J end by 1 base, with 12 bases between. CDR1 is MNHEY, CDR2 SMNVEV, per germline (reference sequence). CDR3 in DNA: TGTGCCAGCAGTTTACAGGGCAGGCTATCCTACGAGCAGTACTTC. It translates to CASSLQGRLSYEQYF.

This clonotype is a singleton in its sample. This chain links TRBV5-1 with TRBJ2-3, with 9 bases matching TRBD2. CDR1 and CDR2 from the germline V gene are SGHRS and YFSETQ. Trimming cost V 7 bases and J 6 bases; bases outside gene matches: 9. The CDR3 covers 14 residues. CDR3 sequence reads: CASLRVAGADTQYF. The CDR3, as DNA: TGCGCCAGCCTGCGGGTAGCGGGAGCCGATACGCAGTATTTT.

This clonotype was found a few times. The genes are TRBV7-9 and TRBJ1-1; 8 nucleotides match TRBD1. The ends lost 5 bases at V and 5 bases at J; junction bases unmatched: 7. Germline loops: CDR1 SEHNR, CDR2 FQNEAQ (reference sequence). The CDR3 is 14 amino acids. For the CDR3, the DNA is TGTGCCAGCAGCGCGACAGGGGTTGGTACTGAAGCTTTCTTT. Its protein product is CASSATGVGTEAFF.

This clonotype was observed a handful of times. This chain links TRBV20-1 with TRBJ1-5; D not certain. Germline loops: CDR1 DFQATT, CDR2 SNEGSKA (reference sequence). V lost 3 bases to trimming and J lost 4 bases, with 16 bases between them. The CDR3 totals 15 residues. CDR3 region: CSARKVAVSNQPQHF. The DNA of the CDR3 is TGCAGTGCTAGGAAGGTGGCAGTCAGTAATCAGCCCCAGCATTTT.

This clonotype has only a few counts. The CDR3 DNA follows: TGTGCCAGCAGTATTCAGGGGGGCCCCAACGAGCAGTACTTC. Its protein is CASSIQGGPNEQYF. This sequence joins TRBV27 and TRBJ2-7, with a weak D call TRBD1 (7 bases). Germline V gene data show CDR1 as MNHEY and CDR2 as SMNVEV (reference sequence). The CDR3 is 14 amino acids. Trimming took off 5 bases at V and 5 bases at J, with 16 bases between the two ends.

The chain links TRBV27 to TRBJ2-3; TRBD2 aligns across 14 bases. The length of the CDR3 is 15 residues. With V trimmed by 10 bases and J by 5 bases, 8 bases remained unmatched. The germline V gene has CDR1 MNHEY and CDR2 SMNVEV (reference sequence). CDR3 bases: TGTGCCACCCACGGGGGGACTAGCGGGAGAGATACGCAGTATTTT. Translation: CATHGGTSGRDTQYF.

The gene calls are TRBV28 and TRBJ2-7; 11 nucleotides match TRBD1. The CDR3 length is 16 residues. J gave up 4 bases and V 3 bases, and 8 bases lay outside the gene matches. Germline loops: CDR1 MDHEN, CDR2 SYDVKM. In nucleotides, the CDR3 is TGTGCCAGCAGTTTCCCCCGGACAGGGGGCTGGTACGAGCAGTACTTC. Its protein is CASSFPRTGGWYEQYF.